One T cell receptor (beta chain) is described in this entry. The specificity of this receptor is unknown. No much larger clone is present one base from it, and per-base qualities are unavailable. This sample is part of a study of identifying expanded T cells in peripheral blood (dated by TCRdb to between 2018 and 2021). At the level of the whole study: Four technical replicates, made by sequencing separate aliquots from the same pool of genomic DNA, were compared pairwise.

What the authors observed across the whole study: About 1.1 differentially abundant clones were flagged by the binomial model between technical replicates, whereas about 15 and 18 were flagged over around two weeks and four weeks, respectively. For all healthy donors, the variance in clone template counts between approximately two-week samples rose significantly as total template count increased. Across all healthy-donor time intervals, the beta-binomial model significantly lowered both the number of clones called differentially abundant and the false-positive rate. The authors expected that over much longer intervals, such as months to years, biological variance in healthy repertoires might increase even further.

The immunoSEQ Assay, which uses bias-controlled multiplex PCR amplification of genomic DNA, was used to profile TCRbeta CDR3 regions. Regarding the original processing steps: The absolute abundance of each unique TCRbeta CDR3 region was quantified after sequences were collapsed and filtered. Differential abundance was tested with a binomial (Fisher-equivalent) model and with a beta-binomial model adding time-dependent variance fitted from healthy donors. Clones with fewer than 5 combined templates were removed, and a clone was called differentially abundant if the clone's Benjamini-Hochberg FDR was below 0.01. Using the form v = (b*log(k)+a)^2, the beta-binomial variance was modeled as a function of the total template count across the two samples. TCRdb provides this immuneACCESS table in a form limited to in-frame rearrangements. Some clones are lacking; in checked studies, under half of them reflect an unresolved V gene, and why the rest are absent is not known. V and J calls and clone size are as listed in that table; D and trimming were resolved from the DNA. A total of over 80,000 clones appear in this sample, roughly 86% of them only once. The leading ten clones occupy over 5% of the sample.

No immune events such as infections were documented for the healthy donors during the collection period. Time-dependent variance in a beta-binomial model of T-cell clone differential abundance was calibrated using healthy-donor blood repertoires as a training cohort. The training cohort included 10 or so healthy donors, of whom 3 were female and 7 were male. On average the donors were around 39 years old, and their ages spanned about 29 to 65 years. Whole blood was collected from each healthy donor at three time points spaced roughly two weeks apart and obtained from a commercial supplier. For immunosequencing, genomic DNA was extracted from whole blood that had not been sorted. The V end loses 5 bases and the J end loses 0 bases, and a stretch of 14 bases separates them. CDR1 is given as SGHTA and CDR2 as FQGNSA, both from the germline V gene. There are 16 amino acids in the CDR3, from cysteine to phenylalanine inclusive. Just the 48-base CDR3 DNA is kept, in frame starting at base 1.

This TCR derives from a person between 18 and 75 years old in good health. The sample comprised blood. The chain is assembled from TRBV7-2 and TRBJ1-3; the D gene cannot be named for sure. The encoded CDR3 is CASSLQLGYSGNTIYF. The nucleotide sequence is TGTGCCAGCAGCCTCCAGCTAGGTTACTCTGGAAACACCATATATTTT.